Included here is one T cell receptor beta chain sequence, with context. As yet, its antigen is unknown. One junction end disagrees with the germline gene, perhaps due to a read error. The data derive from a study of beta chain features in type 1 diabetes. Study at large: Cell yields, gender and age were similar in healthy donors and patients. Broader study findings: Significant though moderate, a shortening of TCRB CDR3s appeared in all four CD4+ subsets of Type 1 diabetes patients. Reduced insertions and increased deletions marked VDJ junctions in type 1 diabetes patients. HLA effects on TCRB rearrangement stayed unresolved here.

Germline lookup yields CDR1 SGHTA and CDR2 FQGNSA. The CDR3 contains 15 residues. The entirety of the isolated RNA underwent reverse transcription, so expressed TCRB transcripts were sequenced. This table comes from immunoSEQ multiplex PCR, and its TCRdb copy is limited to in-frame clones, with some not included. This sample has 240,000 or so clones, with approximately 15% found just once. Researchers reported sorting CD4+ naive, central memory, regulatory and stem cell-like memory cells via CD45RO/CCR7/CD25/CD127/CD95/CD27. The receptor was derived from a man aged 25 to 40 with type 1 diabetes. What was sequenced was naive CD4+ T cells from blood. V usage is TRBV7-2 and J usage is TRBJ2-5, with D maybe TRBD2 (7 bases). The CDR3: CASSLGRGAAESQYF. The CDR3, as DNA: TGTGCCAGCAGCTTAGGACGGGGGGCGGCGGAGAGCCAGTACTTC.